The rows below give T cell receptor beta chains drawn from one sample of a study of T cells in Graves' hyperthyroidism and ophthalmopathy. From the multiplex PCR reads, TCRdb called clonotypes with MiXCR, one entry per CDR3 protein. The sample holds under 800,000 distinct CDR3 sequences, around 13% seen once. Sequencing used blood. The receptor source for this set is a woman between 18 and 30 years old with Graves' hyperthyroidism. CDR3s include the opening cysteine and the closing phenylalanine or tryptophan. The order of the fields is clone size, V gene, J gene, D gene, CDR3 protein, CDR3 DNA. A D gene is named only where the DNA matches it firmly. Some rows mark clone size as missing; the rest say once, few, many or name a class of expanded clone.

>few|TRBV12-3/TRBV12-4|TRBJ1-1|TRBD1
CASSQTPGGAYTEAFF
TGTGCCAGCAGTCAAACCCCAGGGGGCGCGTACACTGAAGCTTTCTTT
>many|TRBV5-1|TRBJ1-3|.
CASSQLGVDTSGNTIYF
TGCGCCAGCAGCCAATTGGGCGTCGACACCTCTGGAAACACCATATATTTT
>few|TRBV5-6|TRBJ2-7|.
CASSRASDEQYF
TGTGCCAGCAGCCGAGCTAGCGACGAGCAGTACTTC
>.|TRBV30|TRBJ2-3|TRBD2
CAWSPGLAGTQYF
TGTGCCTGGAGCCCCGGACTAGCCGGTACGCAGTATTTT
>.|TRBV18|TRBJ2-2|.
CASTATSTGELFF
TGTGCCTCCACCGCTACGAGCACCGGGGAGCTGTTTTTT
>many|TRBV27|TRBJ2-1|.
CASSLGGSVWNEQFF
TGTGCCAGCAGTTTAGGGGGGAGCGTGTGGAATGAGCAGTTCTTC
>.|TRBV3-1|TRBJ1-2|TRBD1
CASSQAGTGTYGYTF
TGTGCCAGCAGCCAGGCCGGGACAGGGACCTATGGCTACACCTTC
>many|TRBV6-5|TRBJ2-7|.
CASSYTSRTYEQYF
TGTGCCAGCAGTTACACGTCTCGCACCTACGAGCAGTACTTC
>.|TRBV29-1|TRBJ2-7|.
CSVEVPGSTYEQYF
TGCAGCGTTGAAGTTCCAGGGTCGACCTACGAGCAGTACTTC
>many|TRBV27|TRBJ2-7|TRBD2
CASSLTGLAAAYEQYF
TGTGCCAGCAGTTTAACGGGACTAGCGGCCGCTTACGAGCAGTACTTC